The entry that follows covers one T cell receptor beta chain sequence. The antigen is not known. This sample stems from a study of post-analysis software for immune sequencing data. Study-level information: Progressive-relapsing, secondary progressive and relapsing-remitting multiple sclerosis were among the disease courses included.

In germline, CDR1 is MNHEY, CDR2 SMNVEV (reference sequence). The CDR3 spans 14 residues. J gave up 10 bases and V 2 bases, and 8 bases lay outside the gene matches. Study results and limitations: A few TRBV segments were significantly more frequent in patients than in controls. TRBV5-6, TRBV5-1 and TRBV20-1 were among these segments. F measure clustering grouped samples strongly by preparation batch. The study found significantly lower normalized Chao1 diversity in multiple sclerosis patients than in controls.

Every TCR beta cDNA library bore unique molecular identifiers. The source material, 1 to 10 million T cells, gave rise to 400,000 to 550,000 cDNA molecules. TCRdb redid the calling of the PCR reads with MiXCR, one entry per CDR3 protein. The sample has approximately 630,000 distinct CDR3 sequences; approximately 60% are singletons. Sequencing was performed on blood. The receptor comes from a girl aged 2-10 years with multiple sclerosis. The V and J genes are TRBV27 and TRBJ2-1, with 7 positions matching TRBD1. In DNA, the CDR3 is TGTGCCAGCAGTTTAGGGGTACAGGGGAACGAGCAGTTCTTC. Protein: CASSLGVQGNEQFF.